The 2 T cell receptor beta chains given below trace back to one sample, sequenced in a study of spatial heterogeneity in lung cancer. Study conclusions and caveats: How many expanded intratumoral alpha and beta TCRs were present tracked the tumor mutation count, which was a count of nonsynonymous mutations.

TCRdb reprocessed the 5' RACE reads via MiXCR and lists one record per CDR3 protein. The sample has under 20,000 distinct CDR3 sequences, 5.7% seen once; the top ten hold about 9.3%. This sample's time point: sample taken at primary tumor resection. Antigen specificity for these receptors is unknown. The starting material was lung tumor tissue, obtained at surgery. The receptors come from a female donor with early-stage non-small cell lung cancer.

This clonotype was observed many times. The V gene is TRBV5-1, the J gene TRBJ2-7; TRBD1 matches at 7 bases. The CDR3 sequence is 13 residues long. Germline CDR1 reads SGHRS; CDR2 reads YFSETQ. After removal of 4 bases from V and 5 bases from J, the junction contained 6 bases not matched to a gene. The CDR3 here is CASSRQGSDEQYF. CDR3 coding DNA: TGCGCCAGCAGCCGACAGGGAAGCGACGAGCAGTACTTC.

This clonotype was found many times. V usage is TRBV28 and J usage is TRBJ2-3, with 16 bases aligning to TRBD2. The germline gives CDR1 MDHEN, CDR2 SYDVKM. V shed 6 bases, J shed 0 bases, and the junction held 12 bases outside the gene matches. This CDR3 has 20 residues. The CDR3 loop is CASSRSGLAGGETSTDTQYF. DNA for the CDR3: TGTGCCAGCAGCCGATCGGGACTAGCGGGAGGGGAAACTAGCACAGATACGCAGTATTTT.